The rows below give T cell receptor beta chains drawn from one sample of a study of T cells after posttransplantation cyclophosphamide. The data were produced by immunoSEQ multiplex PCR, yet TCRdb's version contains in-frame clones alone and is incomplete. Listed for the sample are 30,000 to 35,000 clones, none seen a single time. Material: PBMCs. The source of these receptors is a woman between 25 and 40 years old in good health and a related stem cell transplant donor. Both conserved end residues are part of each CDR3. D genes are given only for firm matches. The size entry is marked missing in some rows and otherwise reads once, few, many or a size class.

v_call	clone_size	d_call	j_call	cdr3_aa	cdr3_nt
TRBV6-2/TRBV6-3	many	NA	TRBJ2-7	CASSTAGGTYEQYF	TGTGCCAGCAGTACGGCAGGTGGTACCTACGAGCAGTACTTC
TRBV7-6	many	NA	TRBJ1-1	CASSREVRGEAFF	TGTGCCAGCAGCCGCGAGGTTAGGGGGGAAGCTTTCTTT
TRBV6-5	many	TRBD1	TRBJ1-4	CASRPTGGWSEKLFF	TGTGCCAGCAGACCGACAGGGGGCTGGAGTGAAAAACTGTTTTTT
TRBV29-1	many	TRBD1	TRBJ1-4	CSVVTGAGEKLFF	TGCAGCGTTGTGACAGGGGCCGGTGAAAAACTGTTTTTT
TRBV6-6	many	TRBD2	TRBJ2-2	CASSYSTSGAGELFF	TGTGCCAGCAGTTACTCTACTAGCGGGGCCGGGGAGCTGTTTTTT
TRBV4-1	few	TRBD1	TRBJ1-2	CASSQDRGRGQSYGYTF	TGCGCCAGCAGCCAAGATCGGGGAAGGGGGCAAAGCTATGGCTACACCTTC
TRBV11-2	many	NA	TRBJ1-6	CASSSLRGGYNSPLHF	TGTGCCAGCAGCTCCCTCCGGGGGGGGTATAATTCACCCCTCCACTTT
TRBV4-1	medium-sized	NA	TRBJ2-3	CASSLHGGGTDTQYF	TGCGCCAGCAGCCTTCACGGCGGGGGCACAGATACGCAGTATTTT
TRBV28	NA	NA	TRBJ1-2	CASSLRGGLNYGYTF	TGTGCCAGCAGTCTCCGCGGGGGGCTGAACTATGGCTACACCTTC
TRBV27	many	TRBD1	TRBJ1-4	CASSLGTGTTNEKLFF	TGTGCCAGCAGTTTGGGGACAGGGACAACTAATGAAAAACTGTTTTTT
TRBV2	many	NA	TRBJ2-2	CASSQEVGTGELFF	TGTGCCAGTTCCCAGGAGGTTGGAACCGGGGAGCTGTTTTTT
TRBV2	many	NA	TRBJ2-2	CASRSGSTGELFF	TGTGCCAGCAGGTCCGGGTCCACGGGGGAGCTGTTTTTT
TRBV18	many	TRBD2	TRBJ2-7	CASSPSRGAYEQYF	TGTGCCAGCTCACCTAGCCGGGGGGCCTACGAGCAGTACTTC
TRBV19	many	TRBD1	TRBJ1-2	CASSPGTDYGYTF	TGTGCCAGTAGTCCCGGGACAGACTATGGCTACACCTTC
TRBV4-1	many	TRBD1	TRBJ1-1	CASSQDLGQGKTFF	TGCGCCAGCAGCCAAGATTTGGGACAGGGAAAAACTTTCTTT
TRBV5-1	NA	TRBD2	TRBJ2-5	CASSPGTSGRETQYF	TGCGCCAGCAGCCCCGGGACTAGCGGCCGGGAGACCCAGTACTTC
TRBV5-1	many	NA	TRBJ2-5	CASSFRDFSPTQYF	TGCGCCAGCAGCTTCCGGGACTTTAGTCCGACCCAGTACTTC
TRBV28	NA	TRBD1	TRBJ2-7	CASIQGGTGFDEQYF	TGTGCCAGCATCCAAGGAGGGACAGGGTTCGACGAGCAGTACTTC
TRBV28	many	TRBD1	TRBJ1-2	CASSLDREGYTF	TGTGCCAGCAGTTTGGACAGGGAGGGCTACACCTTC
TRBV14	many	TRBD1	TRBJ2-7	CASSRSRQGAHEQYF	TGTGCCAGCAGCCGAAGTAGACAGGGAGCCCACGAGCAGTACTTC